Listed below are T cell receptor beta chains from one sample, sequenced in a study of T cell clonotyping in hematopoietic cell transplantation. Profiling relied on immunoSEQ multiplex PCR, and the TCRdb table lists in-frame clones only, not all of them. This sample yields approximately 28,000 clones, of which more than 65% are seen a single time; more than 20% belongs to the top ten. The starting material was peripheral blood mononuclear cells, obtained before stem cell transplant. These receptors were collected from an older woman with acute myeloid leukemia. Some clones in this sample may be carry-over from other donors' samples. The CDR3 runs from the conserved cysteine through the conserved F or W. A D gene is named only where the DNA matches it firmly. Clone size is given for some rows only: seen once, a few or many times, or a class if the clone is expanded.

J gene: TRBJ2-2; clone size: once; D gene: TRBD2; V gene: TRBV5-4; CDR3 DNA: TGTGCCAGCAGCTTTGGGGGGGGAACGACCGGGGAGCTGTTTTTT; CDR3 protein: CASSFGGGTTGELFF
J gene: TRBJ2-1; clone size: -; D gene: -; V gene: TRBV23-1; CDR3 DNA: TGCGCCAGCGCCGGGTTTACTCGCGGGATTTTCAATGAGCAGTTCTTC; CDR3 protein: CASAGFTRGIFNEQFF
J gene: TRBJ1-5; clone size: -; D gene: TRBD1; V gene: TRBV2; CDR3 DNA: TGTGCCAGCAGCGCGGGGACAGCTCAGCCCCAGCATTTT; CDR3 protein: CASSAGTAQPQHF
J gene: TRBJ2-6; clone size: -; D gene: TRBD1; V gene: TRBV5-4; CDR3 DNA: TGTGCCAGCAGCCAAGGGGGCTTCAGCTCTGGGGCCAACGTCCTGACTTTC; CDR3 protein: CASSQGGFSSGANVLTF
J gene: TRBJ1-2; clone size: -; D gene: TRBD1; V gene: TRBV19; CDR3 DNA: TGTGCCAGTAGTATAGATCTGGAGACAGGGGGGAGCTATGGCTACACCTTC; CDR3 protein: CASSIDLETGGSYGYTF
J gene: TRBJ1-3; clone size: once; D gene: -; V gene: TRBV2; CDR3 DNA: TGTGCCAGCAGTGAACAGGGGAGTGGAAACACCATATATTTT; CDR3 protein: CASSEQGSGNTIYF
J gene: TRBJ1-2; clone size: -; D gene: -; V gene: TRBV19; CDR3 DNA: TGTGCCAGTAGTATAGATTCCGGGGGATTGATACGTGGCTACACCTTC; CDR3 protein: CASSIDSGGLIRGYTF
J gene: TRBJ2-5; clone size: -; D gene: TRBD2; V gene: TRBV13; CDR3 DNA: TGTGCCAGCAGCACCCGACTAGCGGTGTCGGGGAGCCAGTACTTC; CDR3 protein: CASSTRLAVSGSQYF
J gene: TRBJ2-3; clone size: -; D gene: -; V gene: TRBV7-2; CDR3 DNA: TGTGCCAGCAGCTTAGGACAATCCGCTACGCAGTATTTT; CDR3 protein: CASSLGQSATQYF
J gene: TRBJ2-3; clone size: -; D gene: -; V gene: TRBV9; CDR3 DNA: TGTGCCAGCAGCGTAGGCGGGCGGAGCAACGTGGGAACGCAGTATTTT; CDR3 protein: CASSVGGRSNVGTQYF
J gene: TRBJ1-5; clone size: few; D gene: TRBD1; V gene: TRBV6-5; CDR3 DNA: TGTGCCAGCAGCCTCGACAGGGCAGGCAATCAGCCCCAGCATTTT; CDR3 protein: CASSLDRAGNQPQHF
J gene: TRBJ2-3; clone size: -; D gene: -; V gene: TRBV7-9; CDR3 DNA: TGTGCCAGCAGCTTAGGGACCGTTGATACGCAGTATTTT; CDR3 protein: CASSLGTVDTQYF
J gene: TRBJ2-7; clone size: -; D gene: -; V gene: TRBV28; CDR3 DNA: TGTGCCAGCAGTTTATCGTCTGGGGGCCGGAACGAGCAGTACTTC; CDR3 protein: CASSLSSGGRNEQYF
J gene: TRBJ2-3; clone size: -; D gene: TRBD2; V gene: TRBV11-2; CDR3 DNA: TGTGCCAGCAGCTTGGTAACGGGACTAGAGGCAGATACGCAGTATTTT; CDR3 protein: CASSLVTGLEADTQYF
J gene: TRBJ1-6; clone size: -; D gene: TRBD1; V gene: TRBV6-1; CDR3 DNA: TGTGCCAGCAGAACCGGGACAGAAAATTCACCCCTCCACTTT; CDR3 protein: CASRTGTENSPLHF
J gene: TRBJ2-7; clone size: -; D gene: TRBD2; V gene: TRBV28; CDR3 DNA: TGTGCCACCAGCGGGAGGGCCGGCGAGCAGTACTTC; CDR3 protein: CATSGRAGEQYF
J gene: TRBJ2-7; clone size: -; D gene: TRBD2; V gene: TRBV10-3; CDR3 DNA: TGTGCCATCAGTGGATCTAGCGGTGAGACCTACGAGCAGTACTTC; CDR3 protein: CAISGSSGETYEQYF
J gene: TRBJ1-1; clone size: -; D gene: -; V gene: TRBV27; CDR3 DNA: TGTGCCAGCAGTACCGGACGACTAACAGGTCCCACTGAAGCTTTCTTT; CDR3 protein: CASSTGRLTGPTEAFF
J gene: TRBJ2-2; clone size: once; D gene: TRBD2; V gene: TRBV5-6; CDR3 DNA: TGTGCCAGCAGCTCTAGCGGGAGCTGGACCGGGGAGCTGTTTTTT; CDR3 protein: CASSSSGSWTGELFF
J gene: TRBJ2-7; clone size: -; D gene: TRBD2; V gene: TRBV6-5; CDR3 DNA: TGTGCCAGCAGTTCTCTTAGCGGGGCCTACGAGCAGTACTTC; CDR3 protein: CASSSLSGAYEQYF
J gene: TRBJ2-6; clone size: -; D gene: -; V gene: TRBV20-1; CDR3 DNA: TGCAGTGCGGCCGGGGCCAACGTCCTGACTTTC; CDR3 protein: CSAAGANVLTF
J gene: TRBJ2-5; clone size: -; D gene: TRBD2; V gene: TRBV7-2; CDR3 DNA: TGTGCCAGCAGCCCAGGAGGAGCGGGAAAAGAGACCCAGTACTTC; CDR3 protein: CASSPGGAGKETQYF
J gene: TRBJ1-5; clone size: -; D gene: TRBD1; V gene: TRBV27; CDR3 DNA: TGTGCCAGCAGAGGGGACAGCAGGGAGCCCCAGCATTTT; CDR3 protein: CASRGDSREPQHF
J gene: TRBJ2-7; clone size: -; D gene: TRBD1; V gene: TRBV5-1; CDR3 DNA: TGCGCCAGCAGGACCCAGGGGGCAACCTACGAGCAGTACTTC; CDR3 protein: CASRTQGATYEQYF
J gene: TRBJ1-1; clone size: -; D gene: -; V gene: TRBV5-6; CDR3 DNA: TGTGCCAGCAGCTTCTATCCAAAGGGGGTCAGGGTGGAAGCTTTCTTT; CDR3 protein: CASSFYPKGVRVEAFF
J gene: TRBJ1-4; clone size: -; D gene: -; V gene: TRBV5-4; CDR3 DNA: TGTGCCAGCAGCTGGCCGGGGAGCGAAAAACTGTTTTTT; CDR3 protein: CASSWPGSEKLFF
J gene: TRBJ2-5; clone size: -; D gene: TRBD2; V gene: TRBV19; CDR3 DNA: TGTGCCAGTAGTCCCCCGGTGGCGGGAGGCGGAGAAGAGACCCAGTACTTC; CDR3 protein: CASSPPVAGGGEETQYF
J gene: TRBJ2-1; clone size: -; D gene: -; V gene: TRBV27; CDR3 DNA: TGTGCCAGCAGACAAGCTTTAGAAAGGGATGAGCAGTTCTTC; CDR3 protein: CASRQALERDEQFF
J gene: TRBJ2-1; clone size: once; D gene: TRBD2; V gene: TRBV6-5; CDR3 DNA: TGTGCCAGCAGTCCCGGGACTAGCGTATACAATGAGCAGTTCTTC; CDR3 protein: CASSPGTSVYNEQFF
J gene: TRBJ2-1; clone size: -; D gene: TRBD2; V gene: TRBV7-7; CDR3 DNA: TGTGCTAGCAGCTTATACTTCCCGGCTAGCGGATACAATGAGCAGTTCTTC; CDR3 protein: CASSLYFPASGYNEQFF
J gene: TRBJ2-2; clone size: -; D gene: -; V gene: TRBV21-1; CDR3 DNA: TGTGCCAGCAGCAGTAGCGGGAGGCCGAACACCGGGGAGCTGTTTTTT; CDR3 protein: CASSSSGRPNTGELFF
J gene: TRBJ2-5; clone size: -; D gene: -; V gene: TRBV5-8; CDR3 DNA: TGTGCCAGCAGCTTGACAGGGATAGGGGAGACCCAGTACTTC; CDR3 protein: CASSLTGIGETQYF
J gene: TRBJ2-1; clone size: once; D gene: TRBD2; V gene: TRBV15; CDR3 DNA: TGTGCCTCCGCCCCCGGGACTAGATTTAATGAGCAGTTCTTC; CDR3 protein: CASAPGTRFNEQFF
J gene: TRBJ2-2; clone size: -; D gene: -; V gene: TRBV27; CDR3 DNA: TGTGCCAGCAGTTTCTTCGACTCGGCCGGGGAGCTGTTTTTT; CDR3 protein: CASSFFDSAGELFF
J gene: TRBJ2-5; clone size: -; D gene: -; V gene: TRBV7-2; CDR3 DNA: TGTGCCAGCAGCTTAGGCTCGGTAGAGACCCAGTACTTC; CDR3 protein: CASSLGSVETQYF
J gene: TRBJ2-5; clone size: -; D gene: -; V gene: TRBV7-3; CDR3 DNA: TGTGCCAGCAGCTTACTGAGCTGGGAGACCCAGTACTTC; CDR3 protein: CASSLLSWETQYF
J gene: TRBJ2-7; clone size: -; D gene: -; V gene: TRBV19; CDR3 DNA: TGTGCCAGTAGTAATCACAGGGTGAGCTCCTACGAGCAGTACTTC; CDR3 protein: CASSNHRVSSYEQYF
J gene: TRBJ2-5; clone size: -; D gene: TRBD1; V gene: TRBV15; CDR3 DNA: TGTGCCACCAGAGGGCAGGGGGCTTTGGAGACCCAGTACTTC; CDR3 protein: CATRGQGALETQYF
J gene: TRBJ1-1; clone size: few; D gene: TRBD1; V gene: TRBV2; CDR3 DNA: TGTGCCAGCACCGAGGGACAGCCCACTGAAGCTTTCTTT; CDR3 protein: CASTEGQPTEAFF
J gene: TRBJ1-4; clone size: -; D gene: -; V gene: TRBV29-1; CDR3 DNA: TGCAGCGTTGAAATGGGGGAACATGAAAAACTGTTTTTT; CDR3 protein: CSVEMGEHEKLFF